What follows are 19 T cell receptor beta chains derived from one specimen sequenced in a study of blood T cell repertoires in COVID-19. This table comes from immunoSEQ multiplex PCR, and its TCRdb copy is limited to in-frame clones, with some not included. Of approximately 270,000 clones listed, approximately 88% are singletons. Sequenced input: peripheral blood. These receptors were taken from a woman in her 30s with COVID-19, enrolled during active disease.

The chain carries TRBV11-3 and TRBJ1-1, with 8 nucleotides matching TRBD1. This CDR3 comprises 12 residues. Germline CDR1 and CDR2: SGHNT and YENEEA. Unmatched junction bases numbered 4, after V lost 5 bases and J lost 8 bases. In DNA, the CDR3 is TGTGCCAGCAGCATCCGGGACAGGGAAGCTTTCTTT. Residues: CASSIRDREAFF.

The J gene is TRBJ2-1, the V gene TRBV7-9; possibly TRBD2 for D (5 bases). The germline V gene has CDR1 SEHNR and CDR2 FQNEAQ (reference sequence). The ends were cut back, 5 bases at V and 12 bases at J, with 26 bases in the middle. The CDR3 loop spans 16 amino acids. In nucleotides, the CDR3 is TGTGCCAGCAGCCCCTTAGAGGCTAGCTACAGTCGGGGGCAGTTCTTC. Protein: CASSPLEASYSRGQFF.

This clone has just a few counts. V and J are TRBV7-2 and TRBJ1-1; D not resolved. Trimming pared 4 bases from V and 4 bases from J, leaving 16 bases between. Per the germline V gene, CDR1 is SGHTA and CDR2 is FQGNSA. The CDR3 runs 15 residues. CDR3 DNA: TGTGCCAGCAGCTCGCCGACCGGGAGTATCACTGAAGCTTTCTTT. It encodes CASSSPTGSITEAFF.

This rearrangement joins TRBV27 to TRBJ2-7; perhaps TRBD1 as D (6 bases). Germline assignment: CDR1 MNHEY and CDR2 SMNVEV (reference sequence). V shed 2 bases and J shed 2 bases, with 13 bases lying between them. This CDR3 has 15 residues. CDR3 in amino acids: CASSLRPRGPYEQYV. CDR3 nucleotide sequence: TGTGCCAGCAGTTTACGCCCCAGGGGCCCCTACGAGCAGTACGTC.

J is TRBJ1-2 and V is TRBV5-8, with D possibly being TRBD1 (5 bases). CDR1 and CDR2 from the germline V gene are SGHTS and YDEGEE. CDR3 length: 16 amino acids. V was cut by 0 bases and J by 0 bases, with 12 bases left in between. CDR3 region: CASSLGPQTANYGYTF. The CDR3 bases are TGTGCCAGCAGCTTGGGGCCGCAGACAGCTAACTATGGCTACACCTTC.

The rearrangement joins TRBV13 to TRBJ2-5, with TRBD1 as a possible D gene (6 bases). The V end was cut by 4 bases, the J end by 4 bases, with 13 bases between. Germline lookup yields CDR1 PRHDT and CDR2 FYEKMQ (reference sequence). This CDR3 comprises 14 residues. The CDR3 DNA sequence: TGTGCCAGCAGCTATAGGGACAATCGAGAGACCCAGTACTTC. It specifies CASSYRDNRETQYF.

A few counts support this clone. CDR3 nucleotide sequence: TGTGCCAGCAGCTTATCGGGCGGGGGGGCTTTTTCAAATGAGCAGTTCTTC. Translating gives CASSLSGGGAFSNEQFF. The chain is built from TRBV7-9 and TRBJ2-1; the match to TRBD2 covers 9 bases. CDR1 and CDR2 from the germline V gene are SEHNR and FQNEAQ (reference sequence). J lost 7 bases, V lost 2 bases, and 12 bases had no gene match. The length of the CDR3 is 17 residues.

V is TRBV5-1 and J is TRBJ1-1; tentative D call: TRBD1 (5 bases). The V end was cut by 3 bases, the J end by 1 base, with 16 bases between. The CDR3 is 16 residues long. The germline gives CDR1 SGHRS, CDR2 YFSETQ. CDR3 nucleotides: TGCGCCAGCAGCTGGGGGGTTGGCGAGGGGAACACTGAAGCTTTCTTT. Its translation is CASSWGVGEGNTEAFF.

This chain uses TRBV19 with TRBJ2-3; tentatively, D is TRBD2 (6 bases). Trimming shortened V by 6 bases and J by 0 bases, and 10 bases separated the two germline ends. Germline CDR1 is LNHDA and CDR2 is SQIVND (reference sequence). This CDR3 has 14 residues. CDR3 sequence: CASRTGASTDTQYF. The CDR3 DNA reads TGTGCCAGTAGGACGGGAGCTAGCACAGATACGCAGTATTTT.

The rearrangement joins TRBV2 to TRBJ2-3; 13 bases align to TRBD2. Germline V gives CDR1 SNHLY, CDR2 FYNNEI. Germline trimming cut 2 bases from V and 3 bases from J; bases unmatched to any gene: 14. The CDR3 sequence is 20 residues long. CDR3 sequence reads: CASSELGLAGSGGKTDTQYF. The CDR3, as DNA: TGTGCCAGCAGTGAATTGGGACTAGCGGGGAGTGGGGGGAAAACAGATACGCAGTATTTT.

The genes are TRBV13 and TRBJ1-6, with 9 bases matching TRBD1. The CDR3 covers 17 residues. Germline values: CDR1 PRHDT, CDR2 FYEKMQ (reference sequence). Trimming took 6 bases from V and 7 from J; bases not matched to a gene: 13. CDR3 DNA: TGTGCCAGCAGGCAAACACCGGGACAGGGAATAAATTCACCCCTCCACTTT. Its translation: CASRQTPGQGINSPLHF.

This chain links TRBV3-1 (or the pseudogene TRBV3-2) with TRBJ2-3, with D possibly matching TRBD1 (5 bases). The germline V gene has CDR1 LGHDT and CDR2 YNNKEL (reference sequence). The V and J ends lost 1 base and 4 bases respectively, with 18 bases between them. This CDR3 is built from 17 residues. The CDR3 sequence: CASSQGKGRPGPDTQYF. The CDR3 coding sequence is TGTGCCAGCAGCCAAGGGAAGGGGCGTCCGGGCCCAGATACGCAGTATTTT.

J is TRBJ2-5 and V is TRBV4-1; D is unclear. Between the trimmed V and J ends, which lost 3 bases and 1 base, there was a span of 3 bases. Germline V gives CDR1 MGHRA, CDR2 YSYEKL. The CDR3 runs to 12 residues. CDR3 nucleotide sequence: TGCGCCAGCAGCCATCTCCAAGAGACCCAGTACTTC. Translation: CASSHLQETQYF.

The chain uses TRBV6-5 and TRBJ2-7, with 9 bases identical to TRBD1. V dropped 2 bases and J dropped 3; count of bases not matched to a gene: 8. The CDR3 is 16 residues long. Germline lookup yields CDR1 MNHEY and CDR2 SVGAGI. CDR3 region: CASSYDQQGAYYEQYF. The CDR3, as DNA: TGTGCCAGCAGTTACGACCAACAGGGGGCTTACTACGAGCAGTACTTC.

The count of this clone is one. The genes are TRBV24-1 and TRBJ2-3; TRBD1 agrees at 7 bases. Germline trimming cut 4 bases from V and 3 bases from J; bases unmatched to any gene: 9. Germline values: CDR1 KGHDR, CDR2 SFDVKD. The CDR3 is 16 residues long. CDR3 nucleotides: TGTGCCACCAGTGACCCCGGGACAGTAGGGACAGATACGCAGTATTTT. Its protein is CATSDPGTVGTDTQYF.

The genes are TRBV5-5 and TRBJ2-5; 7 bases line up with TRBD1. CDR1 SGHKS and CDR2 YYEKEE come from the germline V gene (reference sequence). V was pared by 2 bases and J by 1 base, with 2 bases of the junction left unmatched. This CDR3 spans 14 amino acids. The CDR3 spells CASSFTGVQETQYF. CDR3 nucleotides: TGTGCCAGCAGCTTCACAGGGGTCCAAGAGACCCAGTACTTC.

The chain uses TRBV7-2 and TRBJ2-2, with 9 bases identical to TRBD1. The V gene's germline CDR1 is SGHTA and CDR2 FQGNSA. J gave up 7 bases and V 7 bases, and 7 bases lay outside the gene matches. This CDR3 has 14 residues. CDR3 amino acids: CASTRDRANGELFF. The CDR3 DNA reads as TGTGCCAGCACAAGGGACAGGGCTAACGGGGAGCTGTTTTTT.

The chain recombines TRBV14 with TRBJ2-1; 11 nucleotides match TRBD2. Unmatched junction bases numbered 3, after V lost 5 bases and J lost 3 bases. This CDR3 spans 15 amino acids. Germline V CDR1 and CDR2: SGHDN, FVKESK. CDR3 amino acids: CASSTGTSGYNEQFF. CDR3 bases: TGTGCCAGCAGCACCGGGACTAGCGGCTACAATGAGCAGTTCTTC.

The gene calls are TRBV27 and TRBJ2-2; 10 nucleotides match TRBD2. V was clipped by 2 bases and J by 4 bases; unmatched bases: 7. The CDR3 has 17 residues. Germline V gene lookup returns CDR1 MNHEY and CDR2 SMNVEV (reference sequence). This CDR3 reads CASSLTSGASGTGELFF. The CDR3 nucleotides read TGTGCCAGCAGTTTAACTAGCGGGGCTTCTGGCACCGGGGAGCTGTTTTTT.